This TCR beta chain was sequenced in a study of blood T cell repertoires in COVID-19. The repertoire was sequenced with immunoSEQ multiplex PCR; TCRdb's copy has only in-frame clones and lacks some. Among around 100,000 clones listed, roughly 86% were seen once. Germline V CDR1 and CDR2: SGHRS, YFSETQ. The CDR3 covers 15 residues. The V and J ends lost 0 bases and 6 bases, in that order; junction bases with no gene match: 8. The chain carries TRBV5-1 and TRBJ1-1; 7 nucleotides line up with TRBD1. The sequenced sample consisted of peripheral blood. The origin of this receptor is a human donor in a cohort sampled during active COVID-19. CDR3 loop: CASSLVGRGSAEAFF. DNA for the CDR3: TGCGCCAGCAGCTTGGTAGGCAGGGGGTCGGCTGAAGCTTTCTTT.